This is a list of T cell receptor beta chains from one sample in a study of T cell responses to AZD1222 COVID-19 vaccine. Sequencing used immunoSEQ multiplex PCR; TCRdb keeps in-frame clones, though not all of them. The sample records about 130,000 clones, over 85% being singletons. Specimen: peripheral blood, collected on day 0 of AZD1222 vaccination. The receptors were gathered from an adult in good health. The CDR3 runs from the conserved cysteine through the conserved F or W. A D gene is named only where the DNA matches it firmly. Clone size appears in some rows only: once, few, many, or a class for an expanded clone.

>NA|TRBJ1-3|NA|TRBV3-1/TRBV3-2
CASSPRDGLSGNTIYF
TGTGCCAGCAGCCCCAGGGACGGACTCTCTGGAAACACCATATATTTT
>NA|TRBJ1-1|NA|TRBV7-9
CASSLDTRVTEAFF
TGTGCCAGCAGCTTAGATACCAGGGTCACTGAAGCTTTCTTT
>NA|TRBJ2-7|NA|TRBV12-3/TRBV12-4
CASGPDYEQYF
TGTGCCAGCGGCCCGGACTACGAGCAGTACTTC
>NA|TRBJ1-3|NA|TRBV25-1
CASSDLFSGNTIYF
TGTGCCAGCAGTGATCTCTTTTCTGGAAACACCATATATTTT
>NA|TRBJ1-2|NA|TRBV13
CASSRDPRIRSYYGYTF
TGTGCCAGCAGTCGAGACCCCAGGATAAGGAGTTACTATGGCTACACCTTC
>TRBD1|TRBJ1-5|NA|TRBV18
CASSGDDRGNQPQHF
TGTGCCAGCTCGGGGGATGACAGGGGGAATCAGCCCCAGCATTTT
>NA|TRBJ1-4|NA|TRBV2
CASSDGMNEKLFF
TGTGCCAGCAGTGACGGGATGAATGAAAAACTGTTTTTT
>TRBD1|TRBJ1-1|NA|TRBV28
CATNRGLDTEAFF
TGTGCCACCAACAGGGGATTGGACACTGAAGCTTTCTTT
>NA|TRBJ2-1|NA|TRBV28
CASSIDYSEQFF
TGTGCCAGCAGCATAGACTATTCTGAGCAGTTCTTC
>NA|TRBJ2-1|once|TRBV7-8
CASSPRDQPAHEQFF
TGTGCCAGCAGCCCCCGGGACCAACCTGCTCATGAGCAGTTCTTC
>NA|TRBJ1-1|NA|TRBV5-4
CASSVPGPSSLNTEAFF
TGTGCCAGCAGCGTCCCGGGACCCTCTAGTTTGAACACTGAAGCTTTCTTT
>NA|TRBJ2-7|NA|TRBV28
CASSLSSSEQYF
TGTGCCAGCAGTTTATCTTCCTCCGAGCAGTACTTC
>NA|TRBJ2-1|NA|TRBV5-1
CASSGLRAPENEQFF
TGCGCCAGCAGCGGACTCAGAGCCCCAGAGAATGAGCAGTTCTTC
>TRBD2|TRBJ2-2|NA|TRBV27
CASSLPGLAGTGELFF
TGTGCCAGCAGTTTACCGGGACTAGCAGGCACCGGGGAGCTGTTTTTT
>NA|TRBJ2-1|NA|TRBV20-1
CSARTGSEQFF
TGCAGTGCTAGAACGGGGTCCGAGCAGTTCTTC
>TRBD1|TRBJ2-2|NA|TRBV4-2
CASSQAGQGWGGLFF
TGTGCCAGCAGCCAAGCGGGACAGGGATGGGGGGGGCTGTTTTTT
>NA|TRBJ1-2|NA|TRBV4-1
CASSQEYYGYTF
TGCGCCAGCAGCCAAGAGTACTATGGCTACACCTTC
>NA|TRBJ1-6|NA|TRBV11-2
CASSQVGASYNSPLHF
TGTGCCAGCAGCCAGGTGGGGGCCTCCTATAATTCACCCCTCCACTTT
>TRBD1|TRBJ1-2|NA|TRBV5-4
CASSSTGAEGYTF
TGTGCCAGCAGCTCGACAGGGGCCGAAGGCTACACCTTC